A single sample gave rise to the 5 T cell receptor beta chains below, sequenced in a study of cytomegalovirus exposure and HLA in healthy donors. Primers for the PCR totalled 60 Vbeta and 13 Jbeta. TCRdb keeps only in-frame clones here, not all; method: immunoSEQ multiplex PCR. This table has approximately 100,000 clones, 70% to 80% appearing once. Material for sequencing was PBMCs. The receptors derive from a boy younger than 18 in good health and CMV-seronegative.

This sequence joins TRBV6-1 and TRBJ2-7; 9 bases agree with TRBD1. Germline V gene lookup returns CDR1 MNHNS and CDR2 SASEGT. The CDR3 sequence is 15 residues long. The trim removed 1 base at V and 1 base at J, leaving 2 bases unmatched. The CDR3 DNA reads TGTGCCAGCAGTGAAGAAGGGACAGGGTCCTACGAGCAGTACTTC. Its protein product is CASSEEGTGSYEQYF.

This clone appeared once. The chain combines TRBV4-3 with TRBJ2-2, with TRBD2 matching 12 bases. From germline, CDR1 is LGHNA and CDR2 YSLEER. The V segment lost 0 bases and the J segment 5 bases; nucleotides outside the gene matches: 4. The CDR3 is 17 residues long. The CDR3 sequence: CASSQELAGGRTGELFF. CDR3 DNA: TGCGCCAGCAGCCAAGAGCTAGCGGGGGGGCGGACCGGGGAGCTGTTTTTT.

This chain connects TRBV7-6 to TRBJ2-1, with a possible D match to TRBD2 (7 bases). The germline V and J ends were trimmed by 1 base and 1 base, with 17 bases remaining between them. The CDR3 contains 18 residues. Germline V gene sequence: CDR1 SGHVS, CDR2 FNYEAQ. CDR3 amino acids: CASSLDGGGGASYNEQFF. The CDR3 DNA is TGTGCCAGCAGCTTAGACGGGGGCGGGGGAGCGTCCTACAATGAGCAGTTCTTC.

This CDR3 is CASSLGDREGHGYTF. The DNA of the CDR3 is TGTGCCAGCAGCTTAGGGGACAGGGAAGGCCATGGCTACACCTTC. The chain links TRBV7-6 to TRBJ1-2; 9 nucleotides match TRBD1. Trimming at V came to 1 base and at J to 6 bases, leaving 6 bases not matched to a gene. This CDR3 region has 15 residues. Germline CDR1 SGHVS, CDR2 FNYEAQ.

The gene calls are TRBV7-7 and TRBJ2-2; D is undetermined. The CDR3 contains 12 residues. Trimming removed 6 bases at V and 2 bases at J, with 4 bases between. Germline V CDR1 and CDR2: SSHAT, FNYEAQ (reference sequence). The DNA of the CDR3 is TGTGCCAGCAGTTCAAACACCGGGGAGCTGTTTTTT. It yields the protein CASSSNTGELFF. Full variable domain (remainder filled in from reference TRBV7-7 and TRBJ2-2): GAGVSQSPRYKVTKRGQDVTLRCDPISSHATLYWYQQALGQGPEFLTYFNYEAQPDKSGLPSDRFSAERPEGSISTLTIQRTEQRDSAMYRCASSSNTGELFFGEGSRLTVL.